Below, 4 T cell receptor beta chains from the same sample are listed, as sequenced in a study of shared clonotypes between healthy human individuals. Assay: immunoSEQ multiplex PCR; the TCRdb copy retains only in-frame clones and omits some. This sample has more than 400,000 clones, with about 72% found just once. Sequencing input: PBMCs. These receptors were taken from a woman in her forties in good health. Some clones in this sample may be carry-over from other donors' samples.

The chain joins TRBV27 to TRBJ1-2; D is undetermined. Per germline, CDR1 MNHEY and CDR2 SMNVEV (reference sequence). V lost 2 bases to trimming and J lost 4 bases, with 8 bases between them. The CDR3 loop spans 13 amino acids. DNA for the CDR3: TGTGCCAGCAGTTTACAAAATGGCTATGGCTACACCTTC. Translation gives CASSLQNGYGYTF.

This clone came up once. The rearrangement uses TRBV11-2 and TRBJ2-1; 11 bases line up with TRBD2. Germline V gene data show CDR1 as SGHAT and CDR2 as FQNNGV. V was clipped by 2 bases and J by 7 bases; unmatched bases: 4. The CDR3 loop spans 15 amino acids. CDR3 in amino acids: CASSLSSGRLNEQFF. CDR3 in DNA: TGTGCCAGCAGCTTATCTAGCGGGAGGTTAAATGAGCAGTTCTTC.

DNA of the CDR3: TGTGCCAGCAGCTTAGGAATGGCCGTCGAGCAGTACTTC. It translates to CASSLGMAVEQYF. The V and J genes are TRBV11-1 and TRBJ2-7; D gene ambiguous. Trimming cost V 1 base and J 6 bases, with 10 bases left between them. The CDR3 covers 13 residues. Germline V gives CDR1 SGHAT, CDR2 FQDESV (reference sequence).

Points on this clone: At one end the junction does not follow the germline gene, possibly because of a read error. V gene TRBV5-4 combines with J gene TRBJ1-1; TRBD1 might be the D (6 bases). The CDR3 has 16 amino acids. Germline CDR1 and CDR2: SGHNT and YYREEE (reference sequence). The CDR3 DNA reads TGTGCCAGCAGCCCAACCCCGGACAGTATGAACACTGAAGCTCTCTTT. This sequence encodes CASSPTPDSMNTEALF. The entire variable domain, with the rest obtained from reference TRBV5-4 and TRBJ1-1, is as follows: ETGVTQSPTHLIKTRGQQVTLRCSSQSGHNTVSWYQQALGQGPQFIFQYYREEENGRGNFPPRFSGLQFPNYSSELNVNALELDDSALYLCASSPTPDSMNTEALFGQGTRLTVV.